This T cell receptor (beta chain) was recovered during a study of blood T cell repertoires in COVID-19. On the study more broadly: Sample material is recorded as cDNA or gDNA derived from T cells, B-cell-depleted T cells, or PBMCs.

As originally analysed: Reference gene primer amplification gave nucleated cell count estimates. Data came from immunoSEQ multiplex PCR; TCRdb stores just in-frame clones and leaves some out. V, J and clone size reflect that table, while D and trimming were determined from the DNA. Of some 70,000 clones in the sample, roughly 80% were seen once. The V and J ends lost 4 bases and 13 bases, in that order; junction bases with no gene match: 10. The germline CDR1 and CDR2 sequences are LNHDA and SQIVND (reference sequence). This CDR3 has 14 amino acids. The sample holds one count of this clone. The source is a man aged 55 to 70 with acute or convalescent COVID-19. The sequenced sample was peripheral blood. The chain links TRBV19 to TRBJ1-6, with 7 bases matching TRBD1. As DNA, the CDR3 is TGTGCCAGTAGTAAGACAGGGACCTCGATGCCCCTCCACTTT. This sequence encodes CASSKTGTSMPLHF.